This TCR beta chain stems from a study of blood T cells in healthy people across ages. Each donor gave approximately 9.7 milliliters of peripheral blood. The authors extracted at least 5 micrograms of total RNA per sample. Germline-derived CDR1 and CDR2 are SGHAT and FQNNGV. Trimming cost V 3 bases and J 3 bases; bases outside gene matches: 15. CDR3 length: 18 residues. Next came a second PCR, run for about 7 to 12 cycles, which used a sample-barcoded 5' primer along with a J-beta primer mix. The authors tagged each cDNA molecule using a template-switch adaptor with 12 random nucleotides. TCRdb analysed the 5' RACE reads with MiXCR anew, one entry per CDR3 protein. The data show some 1.7 million distinct CDR3 sequences, 28% seen once. There are a few counts of this clonotype. Its cognate antigen is unknown. Study observations and caveats: Comparison with aged donors showed that long-lived donors had more naive CD4+ cells and higher diversity.

Sequencing input: blood. This sequence originates from a woman aged 25-40 years in good health. The V and J genes are TRBV11-2 and TRBJ2-7; 9 bases fit TRBD2. The CDR3 loop reads CASSFPGKREARGYEQYF. The CDR3 DNA follows: TGTGCCAGCAGCTTCCCCGGGAAGCGGGAGGCCCGGGGCTACGAGCAGTACTTC.